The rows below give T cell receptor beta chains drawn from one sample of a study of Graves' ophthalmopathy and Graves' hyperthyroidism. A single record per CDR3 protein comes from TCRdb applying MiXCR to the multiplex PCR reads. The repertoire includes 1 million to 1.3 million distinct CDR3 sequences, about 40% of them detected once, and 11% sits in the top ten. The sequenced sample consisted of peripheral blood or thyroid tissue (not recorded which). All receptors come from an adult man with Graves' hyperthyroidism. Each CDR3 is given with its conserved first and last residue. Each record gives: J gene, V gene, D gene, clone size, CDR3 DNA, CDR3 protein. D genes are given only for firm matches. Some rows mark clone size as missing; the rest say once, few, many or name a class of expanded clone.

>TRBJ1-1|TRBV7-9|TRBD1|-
TGTGCCAGCAGCTTAGTGGGACAGGGGATGAACACTGAAGCTTTCTTT
CASSLVGQGMNTEAFF
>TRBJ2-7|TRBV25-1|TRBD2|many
TGTGCCAGCAGTGGACTAGCGGTCCTCGCCTACGAGCAGTACTTC
CASSGLAVLAYEQYF
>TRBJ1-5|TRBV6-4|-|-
TGTGCCAGCAGTGACACTCAGCATTTT
CASSDTQHF
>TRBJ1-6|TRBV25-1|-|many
TGTGCCAGCAGTGAGAGAGATCCGGGGCGGCCGAATAATTCACCCCTCCACTTT
CASSERDPGRPNNSPLHF
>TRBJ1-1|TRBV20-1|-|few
TGCAGTGCTGGGGGCCTCCCGGGACTCAAGAACACTGAAGCTTTCTTT
CSAGGLPGLKNTEAFF
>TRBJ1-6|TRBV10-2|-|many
TGCGCCAGCAGTGAGTCATCGAGAAATAATTCACCCCTCCACTTT
CASSESSRNNSPLHF
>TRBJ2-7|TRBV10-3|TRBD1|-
TGTGCCAGCCACCCTAACGGACAGGTCTACGAGCAGTACTTC
CASHPNGQVYEQYF
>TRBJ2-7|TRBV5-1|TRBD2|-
TGCGCCAGCAGCCCCGGCGGGGGAGGCTCTATCTACGAGCAGTACTTC
CASSPGGGGSIYEQYF
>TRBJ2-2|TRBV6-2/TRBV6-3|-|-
TGTGCCAGCAGTTACTCGTACAGAACCGGGGAGCTGTTTTTT
CASSYSYRTGELFF
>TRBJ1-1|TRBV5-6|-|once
TGTGCCAGCACCCTGGATATCGGGGGCCGAGCATACACTGAAGCTTTCTTT
CASTLDIGGRAYTEAFF
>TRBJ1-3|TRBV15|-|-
TGTGCCACCAGACAAACCGGGACGCATTTAGGGGCTTCTGGAAACACCATATATTTT
CATRQTGTHLGASGNTIYF
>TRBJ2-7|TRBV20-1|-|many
TGCAGTGCTAGAGCGTCTTTAACCGAGTACGAGCAGTACTTC
CSARASLTEYEQYF
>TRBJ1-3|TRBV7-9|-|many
TGTGCCAGCAGCTCGGGACAAGAAAGAAACACCATATATTTT
CASSSGQERNTIYF
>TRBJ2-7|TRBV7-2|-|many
TGTGCCAGCAGCTTAGGAGTCCAGCGTAGCTCCTACGAGCAGTACTTC
CASSLGVQRSSYEQYF
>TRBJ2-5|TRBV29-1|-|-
TGCAGCGTCGTGACAGGAGTTCAAGAGACCCAGTACTTC
CSVVTGVQETQYF
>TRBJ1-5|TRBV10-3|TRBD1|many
TGTGCCATCAGTGACCCCGGGACAGGGAATCAGCCCCAGCATTTT
CAISDPGTGNQPQHF
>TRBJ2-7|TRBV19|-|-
TGTGCCAGTAGCGGGGCTACCTCCTACGAGCAGTACTTC
CASSGATSYEQYF
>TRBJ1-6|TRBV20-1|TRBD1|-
TGCAGTGCTAACCGGGACAGGGGACGCAATTCACCCCTCCACTTT
CSANRDRGRNSPLHF
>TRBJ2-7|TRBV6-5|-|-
TGTGCCAGCAGTGGTATCCGGGACTCCAAATCCTACGAGCAGTACTTC
CASSGIRDSKSYEQYF
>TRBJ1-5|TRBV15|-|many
TGTGCCACCAGCTCCGGACAGAGAATCGACCCCCAGCATTTT
CATSSGQRIDPQHF
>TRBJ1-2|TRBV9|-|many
TGTGCCAGCAGCGTAGTCACACCAGAAAGCTATGGCTACACCTTC
CASSVVTPESYGYTF
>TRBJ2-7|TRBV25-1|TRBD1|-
TGTGCCAGCAGTGACCCGGGACAGGACTACGAGCAGTACTTC
CASSDPGQDYEQYF
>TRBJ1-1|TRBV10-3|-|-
TGTGCCATCAGTGATGTCGGTAACACTGAAGCTTTCTTT
CAISDVGNTEAFF
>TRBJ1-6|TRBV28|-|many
TGTGCCAGCAGTTTGGCGGGGATTAATTCACCCCTCCACTTT
CASSLAGINSPLHF
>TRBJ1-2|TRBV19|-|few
TGTGCCAGTAGTCTTACACAAGCCTATGGCTACACCTTC
CASSLTQAYGYTF
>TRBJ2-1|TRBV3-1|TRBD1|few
TGTGCCAGCAGCCAAGACCGACAGGGTGTTCTCGAGCAGTTCTTC
CASSQDRQGVLEQFF
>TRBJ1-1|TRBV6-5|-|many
TGTGCCAGTTCGCCGATCTTCCGAGGTACTGAAGCTTTCTTT
CASSPIFRGTEAFF
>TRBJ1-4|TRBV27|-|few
TGTGCCAGCAGTTTCAGGGGCCTCGCTAATGAAAAACTGTTTTTT
CASSFRGLANEKLFF
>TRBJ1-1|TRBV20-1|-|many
TGCAGTGCCCTCAGAAACACTGAAGCTTTCTTT
CSALRNTEAFF
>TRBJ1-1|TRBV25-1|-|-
TGTGCCAGCAGTTTGGGACGGGGGAACGCTGAAGCTTTCTTT
CASSLGRGNAEAFF
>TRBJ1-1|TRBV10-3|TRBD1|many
TGTGCCATCAGCGGACAGGGGATACTGAACACTGAAGCTTTCTTT
CAISGQGILNTEAFF
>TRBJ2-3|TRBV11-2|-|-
TGTGCCAGCAGAGTGGGGGTCGGACTCGCCGCAGATACGCAGTATTTT
CASRVGVGLAADTQYF
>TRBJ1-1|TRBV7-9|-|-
TGTGCCAGCAGCTCCAGCCAAGGCGGCCTCGGGTTAGACACTGAAGCTTTCTTT
CASSSSQGGLGLDTEAFF
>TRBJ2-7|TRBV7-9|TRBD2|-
TGTGCCAGCAGCCAAGAAGGAGGGCTAGCGGGAGACGAGCAGTACTTC
CASSQEGGLAGDEQYF
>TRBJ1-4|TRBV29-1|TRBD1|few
TGCAGCGTTGGGACAGGGATTAATGAAAAACTGTTTTTT
CSVGTGINEKLFF
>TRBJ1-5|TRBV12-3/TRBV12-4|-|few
TGTGCCAGCAGTTCACATATATCCAATCAGCCCCAGCATTTT
CASSSHISNQPQHF
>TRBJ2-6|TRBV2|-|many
TGTGCCAGCAGTACCGGGACACCTGGGGCCAACGTCCTGACTTTC
CASSTGTPGANVLTF
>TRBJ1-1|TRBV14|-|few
TGTGCCAGCAGCCAAATTACTGGTTTCAAGACTGAAGCTTTCTTT
CASSQITGFKTEAFF
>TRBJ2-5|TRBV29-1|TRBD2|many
TGCAGCGTTAATGGACTAGCGGGAGTAGAGACCCAGTACTTC
CSVNGLAGVETQYF
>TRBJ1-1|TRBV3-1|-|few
TGTGCCAGCAGCCAATTTCATGTGAACACTGAAGCTTTCTTT
CASSQFHVNTEAFF